The 30 T cell receptor beta chains reported below all come from one sample, sequenced in a study of blood T cell repertoires in COVID-19. Profiling relied on immunoSEQ multiplex PCR, and the TCRdb table lists in-frame clones only, not all of them. Here the sample spans 95,000 to 150,000 clones, approximately 85% being singletons. Sequenced input: peripheral blood. These TCRs come from a human donor in a cohort sampled during active COVID-19.

The J gene is TRBJ2-1, the V gene TRBV7-9; 11 bases align to TRBD2. The CDR3 has 15 amino acids. Per germline, CDR1 SEHNR and CDR2 FQNEAQ (reference sequence). The junction had 8 bases not matched to a gene; V was cut back by 6 bases and J by 7 bases. The chain's CDR3 is CASSVGLAEGNEQFF. The CDR3 bases are TGTGCCAGCAGTGTGGGACTAGCGGAGGGAAATGAGCAGTTCTTC.

The V gene is TRBV15, the J gene TRBJ2-7; TRBD1 matches at 9 bases. From germline, CDR1 is LNHNV and CDR2 YYDKDF (reference sequence). This CDR3 has 14 amino acids. The ends lost 0 bases at V and 6 bases at J; junction bases unmatched: 3. The CDR3 DNA follows: TGTGCCACCAGCAGAGATGTGGACAGGGGCGAGCAGTACTTC. This encodes CATSRDVDRGEQYF. The full variable domain, rest sourced from reference TRBV15 and TRBJ2-7, is DAMVIQNPRYQVTQFGKPVTLSCSQTLNHNVMYWYQQKSSQAPKLLFHYYDKDFNNEADTPDNFQSRRPNTSFCFLDIRSPGLGDTAMYLCATSRDVDRGEQYFGPGTRLTVT.

The chain is built from TRBV7-2 and TRBJ2-2; 8 nucleotides align to TRBD1. With V trimmed by 1 base and J by 8 bases, 6 bases remained unmatched. This CDR3 has 15 residues. Germline V gene data show CDR1 as SGHTA and CDR2 as FQGNSA. DNA of the CDR3: TGTGCCAGCAGCTTAGGGACAGGGTCTCTGGGGGAGCTGTTTTTT. Amino acid sequence: CASSLGTGSLGELFF.

The J gene is TRBJ2-7, the V gene TRBV9, with D perhaps matching TRBD2 (5 bases). Germline-derived CDR1 and CDR2 are SGDLS and YYNGEE. V was trimmed by 4 bases and J by 6 bases, leaving 17 bases between them. The CDR3 has 14 amino acids. CDR3 in DNA: TGTGCCAGCAGCCCGAGGCCGGGGTTAGTCGAGCAGTACTTC. As protein: CASSPRPGLVEQYF.

This clone was recorded a few times. This rearrangement joins TRBV9 to TRBJ2-1; D uncertain. V was pared by 3 bases and J by 4 bases, with 17 bases between. The V gene's germline CDR1 is SGDLS and CDR2 YYNGEE. The CDR3 has 16 amino acids. The CDR3 loop is CASSAGLEPSYNEQFF. The CDR3 DNA follows: TGTGCCAGCAGCGCCGGTTTGGAGCCCTCTTACAATGAGCAGTTCTTC.

The chain employs TRBV9 and TRBJ1-3, with TRBD1 as a possible D gene (6 bases). The ends were cut back, 7 bases at V and 0 bases at J, with 11 bases in the middle. Germline-derived CDR1 and CDR2 are SGDLS and YYNGEE. This CDR3 spans 14 amino acids. CDR3 DNA: TGTGCCAGCCGAACAGGGAGCTCTGGAAACACCATATATTTT. Translated, it gives CASRTGSSGNTIYF.

This chain uses TRBV18 with TRBJ2-7, with D maybe TRBD2 (6 bases). The CDR3 is 14 residues long. V was pared by 8 bases and J by 0 bases, with 14 bases between. Germline loops: CDR1 KGHSH, CDR2 LQKENI. The CDR3 spells CASASGDNSYEQYF. Here the CDR3 DNA reads TGTGCCAGCGCATCGGGAGATAACTCCTACGAGCAGTACTTC. The full variable domain, in which reference TRBV18 and TRBJ2-7 provide the parts outside the CDR3, is NAGVMQNPRHLVRRRGQEARLRCSPMKGHSHVYWYRQLPEEGLKFMVYLQKENIIDESGMPKERFSAEFPKEGPSILRIQQVVRGDSAAYFCASASGDNSYEQYFGPGTRLTVT.

The J gene is TRBJ2-7, the V gene TRBV3-1 (or the pseudogene TRBV3-2); D uncertain. With 3 bases removed from V and 7 bases from J, the gap between germline ends came to 10 bases. Per germline, CDR1 LGHDT and CDR2 YNNKEL (reference sequence). The CDR3 runs 12 residues. CDR3 in amino acids: CASSQYRWEQYF. The CDR3 DNA is TGTGCCAGCAGCCAGTATCGGTGGGAGCAGTACTTC.

The chain links TRBV27 to TRBJ1-2; TRBD1 is a possible D gene (5 bases). This CDR3 comprises 15 residues. Trimming pared 5 bases from V and 4 bases from J, leaving 17 bases between. Looked up from germline, CDR1 is MNHEY and CDR2 is SMNVEV (reference sequence). Written as DNA, the CDR3 is TGTGCCAGCAGTCCGGACGGTCCGGGGGGCTATGGCTACACCTTC. It translates to CASSPDGPGGYGYTF.

This clone has only a few counts. The chain couples TRBV6-5 to TRBJ1-1; 7 bases match TRBD1. J gave up 7 bases and V 2 bases, and 7 bases lay outside the gene matches. Germline V CDR1 and CDR2: MNHEY, SVGAGI. This CDR3 has 14 amino acids. In nucleotides, the CDR3 is TGTGCCAGCAGTTACGGGGGGACAGCCCTTGAAGCTTTCTTT. Translating it yields CASSYGGTALEAFF.

V usage is TRBV5-1 and J usage is TRBJ2-7; 12 bases are shared with TRBD1. The CDR3 sequence is 14 residues long. Germline CDR1 reads SGHRS; CDR2 reads YFSETQ. With V trimmed by 4 bases and J by 5 bases, 4 bases remained unmatched. In DNA, the CDR3 is TGCGCCAGCAGCCCCGGGACAGGGGGCCACGAGCAGTACTTC. Translated, it gives CASSPGTGGHEQYF.

CDR3 in DNA: TGTGCCAGCACTAGCGGGAGGGGCGATTACGAGCAGTACTTC. Its protein product is CASTSGRGDYEQYF. This chain links TRBV5-6 with TRBJ2-7; 12 bases fit TRBD2. This CDR3 contains 14 residues. Germline trimming cut 6 bases from V and 4 bases from J; bases unmatched to any gene: 5. The germline V gene has CDR1 SGHDT and CDR2 YYEEEE. The complete variable domain, with remaining parts taken from reference TRBV5-6 and TRBJ2-7, reads DAGVTQSPTHLIKTRGQQVTLRCSPKSGHDTVSWYQQALGQGPQFIFQYYEEEERQRGNFPDRFSGHQFPNYSSELNVNALLLGDSALYLCASTSGRGDYEQYFGPGTRLTVT.

The chain's CDR3 is CASSLVASQETQYF. In nucleotides, the CDR3 is TGTGCCAGCAGCTTAGTAGCCAGCCAAGAGACCCAGTACTTC. The chain uses TRBV11-2 and TRBJ2-5; D ambiguous. The V gene's germline CDR1 is SGHAT and CDR2 FQNNGV. Trimming removed 1 base at V and 1 base at J, with 7 bases between. The CDR3 totals 14 residues.

J is TRBJ2-7 and V is TRBV27, with TRBD2 identical over 7 bases. The germline CDR1 and CDR2 sequences are MNHEY and SMNVEV (reference sequence). V gave up 6 bases and J gave up 10 bases; unmatched junction bases: 9. This CDR3 contains 12 residues. The CDR3 nucleotides read TGTGCCAGCAGAACCGGGACTACCTTACAGTACTTC. It is translated as CASRTGTTLQYF.

This chain connects TRBV28 to TRBJ2-4, with D perhaps matching TRBD2 (5 bases). V lost 6 bases and J 1 base, leaving 7 bases between the germline ends. There are 13 residues in the CDR3. The germline V gene encodes CDR1 MDHEN and CDR2 SYDVKM. The CDR3, as DNA: TGTGCCAGCAGGGGAGCGGCCAAAAACATTCAGTACTTC. Translated: CASRGAAKNIQYF.

The rearrangement uses TRBV5-4 and TRBJ1-2, with 7 bases identical to TRBD1. V gave up 4 bases and J gave up 3 bases; unmatched junction bases: 6. This CDR3 is built from 14 residues. Germline-derived CDR1 and CDR2 are SGHNT and YYREEE (reference sequence). CDR3 in amino acids: CASSPGTGDYGYTF. The CDR3 DNA follows: TGTGCCAGCAGCCCGGGCACAGGGGACTATGGCTACACCTTC.

The J gene is TRBJ2-1, the V gene TRBV7-9; TRBD2 matches 7 bases. Germline lookup yields CDR1 SEHNR and CDR2 FQNEAQ (reference sequence). Trimming at V came to 1 base and at J to 2 bases, leaving 8 bases not matched to a gene. The CDR3 runs 17 residues. CDR3 residues: CASSLVPLREAYNEQFF. CDR3 DNA sequence: TGTGCCAGCAGCTTAGTTCCCCTCCGGGAGGCCTACAATGAGCAGTTCTTC.

The chain uses TRBV19 and TRBJ2-2; 7 nucleotides agree with TRBD1. This CDR3 is 15 amino acids long. CDR1 is LNHDA and CDR2 is SQIVND in the germline V gene (reference sequence). Trimming removed 3 bases from V and 4 bases from J; junction bases left unmatched: 5. The CDR3 DNA reads as TGTGCCAGTAGTATCACAGGGGTGAGCACCGGGGAGCTGTTTTTT. It codes for CASSITGVSTGELFF.

The J gene is TRBJ2-1, the V gene TRBV4-1; a possible D gene is TRBD1 (6 bases). CDR1 and CDR2 from the germline V gene are MGHRA and YSYEKL. This CDR3 comprises 15 residues. V shed 0 bases and J shed 7 bases, with 13 bases lying between them. CDR3 bases: TGCGCCAGCAGCCAAGACCGGACAGACTATAATGAGCAGTTCTTC. It is translated as CASSQDRTDYNEQFF.

As DNA, the CDR3 is TGTGCCTGGAGTTTGTCGGGAGGGTTGAGCTCCTACAATGAGCAGTTCTTC. Protein product: CAWSLSGGLSSYNEQFF. The chain is built from TRBV30 and TRBJ2-1; 8 nucleotides match TRBD2. J gave up 0 bases and V 2 bases, and 9 bases lay outside the gene matches. The CDR3 is 17 amino acids. Per germline, CDR1 GTSNPN and CDR2 SVGIG (reference sequence).

V is TRBV29-1 and J is TRBJ2-1; 10 bases are a match to TRBD2. CDR3 length equals 14 residues. Unmatched junction bases numbered 8, after V lost 3 bases and J lost 9 bases. Germline V gives CDR1 SQVTM, CDR2 ANQGSEA. CDR3 loop: CSVDASGSWGEQFF. CDR3 nucleotide sequence: TGCAGCGTTGACGCTAGCGGGAGCTGGGGTGAGCAGTTCTTC.

The chain is built from TRBV20-1 and TRBJ2-1, with TRBD2 as a possible D gene (5 bases). The germline gives CDR1 DFQATT, CDR2 SNEGSKA (reference sequence). CDR3 length: 11 amino acids. Trimming removed 3 bases from V and 9 bases from J, with 9 bases in between. CDR3 nucleotides: TGCAGTGCTAGTAGAAGCGGTGAGCAGTTCTTC. This translates into CSASRSGEQFF.

This clone was observed a single time. The chain uses TRBV9 and TRBJ2-7; D ambiguous. CDR3 length: 14 amino acids. The V end lost 2 bases, the J end lost 0 bases, and 9 bases lay between the germline ends. Germline assignment: CDR1 SGDLS and CDR2 YYNGEE. CDR3: CASSVDHSSYEQYF. The CDR3 coding sequence is TGTGCCAGCAGCGTGGATCACAGCTCCTACGAGCAGTACTTC.

The V and J genes are TRBV7-9 and TRBJ2-1; 8 nucleotides agree with TRBD2. V trimming: 4 bases; J trimming: 7 bases; junction bases outside the gene matches: 6. Per germline, CDR1 SEHNR and CDR2 FQNEAQ (reference sequence). The CDR3 extends over 14 amino acids. The CDR3 bases are TGTGCCAGCAGCTCGGGACTAGTAGGGAATGAGCAGTTCTTC. Translating gives CASSSGLVGNEQFF.

The chain uses TRBV2 and TRBJ1-5, with D unresolved. The CDR3 runs to 16 residues. Per the germline V gene, CDR1 is SNHLY and CDR2 is FYNNEI. The V and J ends lost 4 bases and 2 bases respectively, with 15 bases between them. CDR3 sequence reads: CASSGAQALGNQPQHF. The CDR3 DNA is TGTGCCAGCAGTGGAGCTCAAGCACTCGGCAATCAGCCCCAGCATTTT.

About this clone: The same CDR3 can be traced to other DNA sequences in this sample. The V call is TRBV7-3, the J call TRBJ2-1; 8 bases fit TRBD2. The CDR3 is 15 amino acids. Germline CDR1 is SGHTA and CDR2 is FQGTGA. After removal of 5 bases from V and 0 bases from J, the junction contained 3 bases not matched to a gene. CDR3: CASSLSGSSYNEQFF. DNA for the CDR3: TGTGCCAGCAGCCTAAGCGGGAGCTCCTACAATGAGCAGTTCTTC.

The rearrangement joins TRBV30 to TRBJ1-1; D unclear. The CDR3 length is 14 residues. The germline gives CDR1 GTSNPN, CDR2 SVGIG (reference sequence). The V end was cut by 2 bases, the J end by 1 base, with 11 bases between. CDR3 region: CAWSLGLRNTEAFF. CDR3 bases: TGTGCCTGGAGTCTTGGACTGAGGAACACTGAAGCTTTCTTT.

The rearrangement joins TRBV20-1 to TRBJ2-1; D gene uncertain. Per germline, CDR1 DFQATT and CDR2 SNEGSKA (reference sequence). The V end was cut by 7 bases, the J end by 8 bases, with 9 bases between. The CDR3 covers 10 residues. CDR3 region: CSVLSHEQFF. CDR3 DNA sequence: TGCAGTGTCCTATCCCATGAGCAGTTCTTC.

The chain employs TRBV11-2 and TRBJ1-1; the match to TRBD1 covers 8 bases. Germline lookup yields CDR1 SGHAT and CDR2 FQNNGV. The junction had 10 bases not matched to a gene; V was cut back by 11 bases and J by 5 bases. The CDR3 contains 13 residues. CDR3 loop: CAESGGAETEAFF. In DNA form, the CDR3 reads TGTGCCGAATCAGGGGGCGCGGAGACTGAAGCTTTCTTT.

The V gene is TRBV7-9, the J gene TRBJ2-7; TRBD2 matches at 12 bases. The junction had 5 bases not matched to a gene; V was cut back by 2 bases and J by 3 bases. The germline V gene has CDR1 SEHNR and CDR2 FQNEAQ (reference sequence). The CDR3 covers 16 residues. In DNA form, the CDR3 reads TGTGCCAGCAGCTTACCCTCGGGACTAGCGGGCTACGAGCAGTACTTC. Translation: CASSLPSGLAGYEQYF.